This T cell receptor (beta chain) was observed in a study of T cells in Graves' hyperthyroidism and ophthalmopathy. Overall study: Peripheral blood draws took place at initial diagnosis, ahead of any treatment. General study points: Progression to ophthalmopathy was predicted a median of about six months early.

Patients with uncontrolled infections, other autoimmune diseases, pregnancy or lactation were excluded. The PBMCs had their origin in 8.5 to 10 ml of fresh peripheral blood. The germline V gene has CDR1 DFQATT and CDR2 SNEGSKA (reference sequence). CDR3 size: 19 residues. V shed 6 bases and J 0 bases; nucleotides not matched to a gene: 17. In the case of this clonotype: Its antigen is not known.

The CDR3 regions of TCR beta were amplified from RNA transcripts. First-round RT-PCR targeting the TCR CDR3 was performed with the HTBI primer set. Via MiXCR, TCRdb re-called the multiplex PCR reads, giving one row per CDR3 protein. The sample lists 360,000 or so distinct CDR3 sequences; under 20% were seen once. This clonotype was sampled from a woman in her late teens or twenties with Graves' hyperthyroidism. The chain has TRBV20-1 and TRBJ1-5; TRBD1 agrees at 10 bases. Input material: blood. The CDR3 nucleotides read TGCAGTGCCCAGGGAGGGGGGGACAGGGGCCGGTATAGCAATCAGCCCCAGCATTTT. It specifies CSAQGGGDRGRYSNQPQHF.